This T cell receptor beta chain was sequenced for a study of blood T cells in healthy people across ages. Overall study results and limits: The study found TCR beta diversity correlated strongly with naive T cell percentage.

This clonotype was counted only a few times. What it binds is unknown. Sample donors were healthy Caucasian individuals that came from Russia, aged roughly 6 to 95. Primers used in a second PCR of roughly 6 to 11 cycles were a sample-barcoded 5' primer and a J-beta primer mix. Each CDR3 protein gets one entry after TCRdb re-called the 5' RACE reads with MiXCR. The table has nearly 800,000 distinct CDR3 sequences, roughly 25% seen once. Another study also made use of these data, one on T cells of mothers and their children. Turning to that study: The authors identified no persistent microchimeric T cell clones.

The specimen sequenced was blood. This TCR came from a boy between 5 and 17 years old in good health.

In DNA form, the CDR3 reads TGTGCCAGCAGCCTCGGACTAGCGGGAGTCTCCGAGCAGTACTTC. Its protein product is CASSLGLAGVSEQYF. The genes are TRBV7-2 and TRBJ2-7; 13 nucleotides align to TRBD2. J lost 6 bases, V lost 5 bases, and 7 bases had no gene match. Germline CDR1 is SGHTA and CDR2 is FQGNSA. The CDR3 is 15 amino acids.